The rows below give T cell receptor beta chains drawn from one sample of a study of breast tumors, draining lymph nodes, adjacent tissues. TCRdb reanalysed the multiplex PCR reads using MiXCR and keeps one entry per CDR3 protein. The repertoire includes under 300,000 distinct CDR3 sequences, around 35% of them detected once, and approximately 4% sits in the top ten. Sequenced input: axillary lymph node tissue. Receptors originate from a female donor with breast cancer. Some clones in this sample may be carry-over from other donors' samples. Each CDR3 is given with its conserved first and last residue. D genes are given only for firm matches. The size entry is marked missing in some rows and otherwise reads once, few, many or a size class.

size	J	V	D	DNA	CDR3
many	TRBJ1-4	TRBV20-1	NA	TGCAGTGCCGGGCCGGGGGCTGAAAAACTGTTTTTT	CSAGPGAEKLFF
many	TRBJ1-5	TRBV7-9	NA	TGTGCCAGCAGCCGAGCGGGGGGGCAGCCCCAGCATTTT	CASSRAGGQPQHF
many	TRBJ1-5	TRBV20-1	TRBD1	TGCAGTGCCCACAGGGGGCGGGACAATCAGCCCCAGCATTTT	CSAHRGRDNQPQHF
many	TRBJ2-1	TRBV11-3	NA	TGTGCCAGCAGCGCGAGCGGGTTTGGTGAGCAGTTCTTC	CASSASGFGEQFF
NA	TRBJ1-2	TRBV6-5	TRBD1	TGTGCCAGCAGTCTAACGGGACAGACATCTCAAAGGGGCCACACCTTC	CASSLTGQTSQRGHTF
many	TRBJ2-1	TRBV7-8	TRBD2	TGTGCCAGCAGCTTAGAGATAGCGGGTCCCTACAATGAGCAGTTCTTC	CASSLEIAGPYNEQFF
NA	TRBJ2-1	TRBV6-6	NA	TGTGCCAGCAGTCACGAGAGCTTAACGAACAATGAGCAGTTCTTC	CASSHESLTNNEQFF
many	TRBJ1-2	TRBV24-1	TRBD1	TGTGCCACCAGTGATTTCGACAGGGGAGCGGCTATCTATGGCTACACCTTC	CATSDFDRGAAIYGYTF
many	TRBJ2-1	TRBV4-2	NA	TGTGCCAGCAGCCCCCAGCACAATGAGCAGTTCTTC	CASSPQHNEQFF
once	TRBJ2-2	TRBV2	TRBD2	TGTGCCAGCAGAGCCCGACCTAGCGGGGGGCTGTTTTTT	CASRARPSGGLFF
many	TRBJ2-7	TRBV7-2	NA	TGTGCCAGCAGCTTAATCGCTGCCGCCTACGAGCAGTACTTC	CASSLIAAAYEQYF
NA	TRBJ2-3	TRBV9	TRBD2	TGCGCCAGCAGCGTAGAGGGACTAGCGGAGAGTAGCACAGATACGCAGTATTTT	CASSVEGLAESSTDTQYF
NA	TRBJ2-1	TRBV20-1	TRBD1	TGCAGTGCACAGGGACAGGATTACAATGAGCAGTTCTTC	CSAQGQDYNEQFF
NA	TRBJ2-3	TRBV3-1	NA	TGTGCCAGCAGCCAAGTCGTGGCGGGGTTGCAAACTAGCACAGATACGCAGTATTTT	CASSQVVAGLQTSTDTQYF
many	TRBJ1-2	TRBV10-3	NA	TGTGCCATCAGTGAGTCGATGGGGGACGTCGGGGGCTACACCTTC	CAISESMGDVGGYTF
NA	TRBJ1-6	TRBV12-3/TRBV12-4	TRBD1	TGTGCCAGCAGCTCGACAGGGCCAACCTTAAATTCACCCCTCCACTTT	CASSSTGPTLNSPLHF
many	TRBJ2-6	TRBV5-6	TRBD2	TGTGCCAGCAGCCCCACTAGCGGGGGGGCCGGGGCCAACGTCCTGACTTTC	CASSPTSGGAGANVLTF
many	TRBJ1-2	TRBV4-2	NA	TGTGCCAGCAGCCAAGGTCCGGGGGGGGGTGGCTACACCTTC	CASSQGPGGGGYTF
NA	TRBJ1-2	TRBV20-1	TRBD1	TGCAGTGCTTTCCGGGACAGATATGGCTCCACCTTC	CSAFRDRYGSTF
many	TRBJ1-2	TRBV15	NA	TGTGCCACCAGCAGAGGCAGGGCGCGAGGCTACACCTTC	CATSRGRARGYTF
few	TRBJ2-4	TRBV4-2	NA	TGTGCCAGCAGCCAAGACGGATACAACATTCAGTACTTC	CASSQDGYNIQYF
many	TRBJ2-7	TRBV6-1	NA	TGTGCCAGCAGTGTCGCGCGGGACACCGCCTACGAGCAGTACTTC	CASSVARDTAYEQYF
many	TRBJ2-1	TRBV29-1	NA	TGCAGCGTTGGAGAGGATGAGCAGTTCTTC	CSVGEDEQFF
many	TRBJ2-3	TRBV5-1	TRBD2	TGCGCCAGCGCCAGCTTTCTAGCGGGGCCTCATACGCAGTATTTT	CASASFLAGPHTQYF
NA	TRBJ2-2	TRBV9	NA	TGTGCCAGCAGCGCGGGCAGCTCTGGAAACACCGGGGAGCTGTTTTTT	CASSAGSSGNTGELFF
many	TRBJ2-3	TRBV12-3/TRBV12-4	TRBD2	TGTGCCAGCAGTGTGGGACTAGCGTTAGATACGCAGTATTTT	CASSVGLALDTQYF
many	TRBJ1-2	TRBV7-9	NA	TGTGCCAGCAGCTACGGGGCCTCCAACTATGGCTACACCTTC	CASSYGASNYGYTF
many	TRBJ2-7	TRBV20-1	TRBD2	TGCAGTGCTAGAGAAAGCGGGAACGAGCAGTACTTC	CSARESGNEQYF
NA	TRBJ2-1	TRBV29-1	TRBD2	TGCAGCACCATAGCGGGAGGGGCCATCGGGGATGAGCAGTTCTTC	CSTIAGGAIGDEQFF